This T cell receptor beta chain originates from a study of CD8 T cells in Susac syndrome. This CDR3 spans 15 amino acids. Trimming removed 5 bases from V and 6 bases from J, with 14 bases in between. The germline V gene has CDR1 MNHEY and CDR2 SMNVEV (reference sequence). TCR beta was sequenced from blood CD8+ and CD4+ T cells. TEMRA cells were FACS-enriched, unlike CD8+ and CD4+ T cells, which were negatively isolated. An amount of RNA that ranged from roughly 0.45 to 1 ug was reverse transcribed with random hexamers. TCRdb recomputed calls from the immunoSEQ multiplex PCR reads with MiXCR, one row per CDR3 protein. The sample has roughly 120,000 distinct CDR3 sequences; roughly 94% are singletons.

The clonotype originates from a human donor with multiple sclerosis. The J gene is TRBJ1-6, the V gene TRBV27; D remains unclear. Sample: CD4+ T cells from PBMCs. The CDR3 DNA follows: TGTGCCAGCAGTACCTTCGGGGTCGGTAATTCACCCCTCCACTTT. It yields the protein CASSTFGVGNSPLHF.